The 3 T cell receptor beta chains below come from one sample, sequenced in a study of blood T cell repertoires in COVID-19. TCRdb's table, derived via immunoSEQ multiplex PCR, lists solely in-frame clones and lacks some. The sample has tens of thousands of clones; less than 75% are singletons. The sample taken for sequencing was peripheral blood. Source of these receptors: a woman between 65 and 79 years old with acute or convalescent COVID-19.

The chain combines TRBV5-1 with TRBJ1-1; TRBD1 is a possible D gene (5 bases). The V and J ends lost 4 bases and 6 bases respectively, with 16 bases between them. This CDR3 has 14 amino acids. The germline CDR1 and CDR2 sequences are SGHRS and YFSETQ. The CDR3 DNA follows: TGCGCCAGCAGCGGAACAGGAGAGCGGGCTGAAGCTTTCTTT. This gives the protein CASSGTGERAEAFF.

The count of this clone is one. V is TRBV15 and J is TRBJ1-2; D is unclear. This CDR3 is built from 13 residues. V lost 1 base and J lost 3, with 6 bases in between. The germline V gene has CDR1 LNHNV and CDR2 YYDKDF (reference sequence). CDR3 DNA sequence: TGTGCCACCAGCAGAGGCAGATACTATGGCTACACCTTC. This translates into CATSRGRYYGYTF.

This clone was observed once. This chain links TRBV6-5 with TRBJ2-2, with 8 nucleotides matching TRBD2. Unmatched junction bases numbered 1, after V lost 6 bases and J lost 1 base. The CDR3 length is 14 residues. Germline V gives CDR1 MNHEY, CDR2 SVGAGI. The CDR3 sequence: CASRLAENTGELFF. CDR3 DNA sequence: TGTGCCAGCAGACTAGCGGAGAACACCGGGGAGCTGTTTTTT.